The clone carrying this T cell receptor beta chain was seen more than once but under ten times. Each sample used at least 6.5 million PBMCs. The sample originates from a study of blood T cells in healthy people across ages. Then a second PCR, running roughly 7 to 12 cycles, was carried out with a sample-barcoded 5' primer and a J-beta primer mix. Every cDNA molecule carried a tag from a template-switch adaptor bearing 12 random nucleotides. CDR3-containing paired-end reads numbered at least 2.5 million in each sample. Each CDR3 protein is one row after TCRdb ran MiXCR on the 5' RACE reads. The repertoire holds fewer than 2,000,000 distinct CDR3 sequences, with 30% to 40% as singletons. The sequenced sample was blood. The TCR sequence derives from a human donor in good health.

CDR3 DNA sequence: TGCAGTGCTAGCAGACAGGGGAACTATGGCTACACCTTC. It encodes CSASRQGNYGYTF. The V call is TRBV20-1, the J call TRBJ1-2; 8 positions agree with TRBD1. This CDR3 comprises 13 residues. Germline CDR1 reads DFQATT; CDR2 reads SNEGSKA (reference sequence). J gave up 2 bases and V 3 bases, and 2 bases lay outside the gene matches.